Here is one T cell receptor (beta chain) with its context. The antigen remains undetermined. The assay was immunoSEQ multiplex PCR, and TCRdb's table has in-frame clones only and misses some. The table shows 31,000 or so clones, with almost 90% occurring only once. This record comes from a study of T cells in narcolepsy. Study information: Patients with NT1 or NT2 and healthy control donors were enrolled.

Study observations and caveats: Some memory CD4+ repertoires had no autoreactive clone sequences. Comparing one patient's CSF and blood CD4+ clonotypes highlighted HCRT- and TRIB2-specific autoreactive clonotypes. Autoreactive clonotypes reportedly recurred in blood of same and different patients, not controls.

The CDR3 contains 13 residues. Per germline, CDR1 MDHEN and CDR2 SYDVKM. V lost 3 bases and J lost 1, with 6 bases in between. V is TRBV28 and J is TRBJ1-1; D remains ambiguous. The TCR was taken from a human donor with narcolepsy. The sample comprised CD45RA- memory CD4+ T cells from PBMCs. CDR3 loop: CASSFETNTEAFF. CDR3 DNA: TGTGCCAGCAGTTTCGAGACGAACACTGAAGCTTTCTTT. The full variable domain, rest sourced from reference TRBV28 and TRBJ1-1, is DVKVTQSSRYLVKRTGEKVFLECVQDMDHENMFWYRQDPGLGLRLIYFSYDVKMKEKGDIPEGYSVSREKKERFSLILESASTNQTSMYLCASSFETNTEAFFGQGTRLTVV.